The source of this TCR beta chain is a study of cytotoxic CD8 clonotypes in ibrutinib-treated CLL. On the study more broadly: The sample average was 255,043 productive templates and 85,000 to 95,000 productive rearrangements.

This clone has only one observation. Its antigen remains unidentified. Assay: immunoSEQ multiplex PCR; the TCRdb copy retains only in-frame clones and omits some. The data show about 25,000 clones, 70% to 90% seen once. General observations from the study: Age-matched healthy donor levels were exceeded by baseline clonality, which tracked circulating CD8+ T-cell counts. Clonality rose at ibrutinib response and fell back toward baseline at progression.

V was trimmed by 11 bases and J by 2 bases, leaving 13 bases between them. In germline, CDR1 is SNHLY, CDR2 FYNNEI. The CDR3 sequence is 14 residues long. The chain combines TRBV2 with TRBJ2-6, with D possibly called TRBD1 or TRBD2 (6 bases each). The sequenced sample was PBMCs, obtained after 24 months of ibrutinib treatment. This clonotype originated in a human donor with chronic lymphocytic leukemia. The CDR3 bases are TGTGCCGTAACTAGGGGGGCTGGGGCCAACGTCCTGACTTTC. Amino acid sequence: CAVTRGAGANVLTF.